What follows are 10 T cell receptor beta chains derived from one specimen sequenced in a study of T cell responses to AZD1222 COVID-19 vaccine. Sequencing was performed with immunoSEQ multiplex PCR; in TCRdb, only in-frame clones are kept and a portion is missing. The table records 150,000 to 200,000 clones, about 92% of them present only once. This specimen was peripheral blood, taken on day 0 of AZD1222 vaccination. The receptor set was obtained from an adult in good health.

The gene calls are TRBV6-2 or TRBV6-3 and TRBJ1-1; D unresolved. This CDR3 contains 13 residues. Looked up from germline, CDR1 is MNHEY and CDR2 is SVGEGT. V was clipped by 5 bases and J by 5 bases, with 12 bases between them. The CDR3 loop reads CASSQDLRTEAFF. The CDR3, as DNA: TGTGCCAGCAGTCAGGACTTGAGGACTGAAGCTTTCTTT.

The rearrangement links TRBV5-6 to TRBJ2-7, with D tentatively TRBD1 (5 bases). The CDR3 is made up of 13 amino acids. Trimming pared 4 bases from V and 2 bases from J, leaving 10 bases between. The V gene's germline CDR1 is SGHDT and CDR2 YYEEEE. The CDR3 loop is CASSLPTAYEQYF. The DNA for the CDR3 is TGTGCCAGCAGCCTTCCGACAGCCTACGAGCAGTACTTC.

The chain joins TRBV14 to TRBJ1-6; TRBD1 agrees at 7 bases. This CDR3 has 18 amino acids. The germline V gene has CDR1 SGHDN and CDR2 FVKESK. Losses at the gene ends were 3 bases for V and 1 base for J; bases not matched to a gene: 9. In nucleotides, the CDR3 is TGTGCCAGCAGCCATAAGGGGGCCCGGTGGTCCTATAATTCACCCCTCCACTTT. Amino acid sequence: CASSHKGARWSYNSPLHF.

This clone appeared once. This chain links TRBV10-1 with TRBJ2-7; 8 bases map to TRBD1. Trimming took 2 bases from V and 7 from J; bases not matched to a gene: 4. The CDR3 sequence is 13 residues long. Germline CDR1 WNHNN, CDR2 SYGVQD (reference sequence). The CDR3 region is CASSEGTGREQYF. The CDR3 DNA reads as TGCGCCAGCAGTGAGGGGACAGGACGGGAGCAGTACTTC.

Here the CDR3 DNA reads TGTGCCAGCAGTACCCCGGGACGACTCCCTTACGAGCAGTACTTC. Its protein product is CASSTPGRLPYEQYF. V and J are TRBV28 and TRBJ2-7, with D possibly being TRBD1 or TRBD2 (5 bases each). CDR1 MDHEN and CDR2 SYDVKM come from the germline V gene. The CDR3 has 15 residues. V lost 5 bases and J 4 bases, leaving 18 bases between the germline ends.

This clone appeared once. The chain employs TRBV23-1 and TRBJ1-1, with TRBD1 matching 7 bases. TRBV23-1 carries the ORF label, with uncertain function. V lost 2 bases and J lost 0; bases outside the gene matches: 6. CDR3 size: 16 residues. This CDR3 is CASSQGGQSMNTEAFF. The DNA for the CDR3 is TGCGCCAGCAGTCAAGGGGGACAGAGCATGAACACTGAAGCTTTCTTT.

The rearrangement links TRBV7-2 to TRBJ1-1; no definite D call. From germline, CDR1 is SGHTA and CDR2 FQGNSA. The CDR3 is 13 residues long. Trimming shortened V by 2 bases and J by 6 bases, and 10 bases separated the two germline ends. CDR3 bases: TGTGCCAGCAGCTTACTCCCTGGGTCTGAAGCTTTCTTT. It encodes CASSLLPGSEAFF.

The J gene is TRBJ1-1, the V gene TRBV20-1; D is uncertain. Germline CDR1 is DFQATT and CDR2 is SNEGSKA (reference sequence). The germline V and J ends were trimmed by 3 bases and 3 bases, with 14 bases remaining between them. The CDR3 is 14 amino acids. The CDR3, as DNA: TGCAGTGCTAGTGCTCCTTTATTGGACACTGAAGCTTTCTTT. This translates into CSASAPLLDTEAFF.

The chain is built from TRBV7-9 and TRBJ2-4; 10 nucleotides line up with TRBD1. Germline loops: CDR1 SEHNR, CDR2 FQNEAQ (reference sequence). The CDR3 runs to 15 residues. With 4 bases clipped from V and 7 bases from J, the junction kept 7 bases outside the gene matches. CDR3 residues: CASSSDRGHGNIQYF. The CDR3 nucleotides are TGTGCCAGCAGCTCAGACAGGGGGCATGGGAACATTCAGTACTTC.

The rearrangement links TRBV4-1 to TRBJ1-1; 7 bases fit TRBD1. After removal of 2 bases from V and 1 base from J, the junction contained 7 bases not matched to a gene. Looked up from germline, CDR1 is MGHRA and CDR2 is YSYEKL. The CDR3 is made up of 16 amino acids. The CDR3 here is CASSQLQGSGNTEAFF. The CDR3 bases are TGCGCCAGCAGCCAATTACAGGGGTCGGGGAACACTGAAGCTTTCTTT.